This T cell receptor (beta chain) was identified in a study of beta chain features in type 1 diabetes. Study overall: Patients did not differ from healthy donors in age, gender or cell yield. Study results and caveats: Shorter TCRB CDR3s, moderately but significantly so, marked every one of the four CD4+ subsets in Type 1 diabetes patients. For patients and controls alike, PCR might favor shorter templates to the same degree.

As to this clone: Its antigen is unidentified.

CDR3 length equals 16 residues. Trimming cost V 0 bases and J 2 bases, with 15 bases left between them. Germline V gene sequence: CDR1 SGDLS, CDR2 YYNGEE. Expressed TCRB transcripts got sequenced, as all isolated RNA was reverse transcribed. Average reads for naive, central memory and regulatory T cell samples were several million. TCRdb's table, derived via immunoSEQ multiplex PCR, lists solely in-frame clones and lacks some. Altogether 640,000 or so clones are present, over 12% being singletons, with the ten largest covering just under 0.04%. The sequence was obtained from a man younger than 35 with type 1 diabetes. This sequence joins TRBV9 and TRBJ2-7; D is unresolved. The specimen sequenced was naive CD4+ T cells from blood. DNA for the CDR3: TGTGCCAGCAGCGTAGGAGCTGACTCGCCTCCCTACGAGCAGTACTTC. Protein sequence: CASSVGADSPPYEQYF. Supplemented by reference TRBV9 and TRBJ2-7, the full variable domain reads DSGVTQTPKHLITATGQRVTLRCSPRSGDLSVYWYQQSLDQGLQFLIQYYNGEERAKGNILERFSAQQFPDLHSELNLSSLELGDSALYFCASSVGADSPPYEQYFGPGTRLTVT.